The 30 T cell receptor beta chains below were found in one sample sequenced in a study of blood T cell repertoires in COVID-19. The table came from immunoSEQ multiplex PCR; TCRdb's copy has only in-frame clones and leaves some out. This table has 150,000 to 200,000 clones, 75% to 90% appearing once. The sequenced sample consisted of peripheral blood. Every receptor here comes from a woman aged 70-85 years with COVID-19, enrolled during active disease.

This clone came up many times. The chain couples TRBV24-1 to TRBJ2-1; D possibly corresponds to TRBD2 (6 bases). The CDR3 loop spans 14 amino acids. Trimming shortened V by 8 bases and J by 5 bases, and 15 bases separated the two germline ends. Germline CDR1 and CDR2: KGHDR and SFDVKD. The CDR3 nucleotides are TGTGCCACCAAAGACGGGGGAAATCACAATGAGCAGTTCTTC. Translation gives CATKDGGNHNEQFF.

J is TRBJ1-1 and V is TRBV27; 8 bases agree with TRBD1. The J segment lost 5 bases and the V segment lost 6 bases, leaving 14 bases of the junction unmatched. The germline V gene has CDR1 MNHEY and CDR2 SMNVEV (reference sequence). This CDR3 comprises 16 residues. CDR3: CASSTQLQGVGTEAFF. CDR3 nucleotides: TGTGCCAGCAGCACCCAGTTACAGGGGGTCGGGACTGAAGCTTTCTTT.

This chain joins TRBV3-1 (or the pseudogene TRBV3-2) and TRBJ1-2, with D possibly matching TRBD1 (5 bases). Germline V gene data show CDR1 as LGHDT and CDR2 as YNNKEL (reference sequence). V was trimmed by 0 bases and J by 2 bases, leaving 13 bases between them. The CDR3 has 16 residues. The CDR3 reads CASSQESRDWNYGYTF. The CDR3 DNA reads as TGTGCCAGCAGCCAAGAGTCGCGGGACTGGAACTATGGCTACACCTTC.

This clone was observed a few times. The V gene is TRBV28, the J gene TRBJ2-5; 9 nucleotides match TRBD1. This CDR3 is built from 14 residues. The V and J ends lost 6 bases and 5 bases, in that order; junction bases with no gene match: 7. Germline V CDR1 and CDR2: MDHEN, SYDVKM. The CDR3 DNA follows: TGTGCCAGCAGACAGGGGGCTGTTTGGGAGACCCAGTACTTC. Protein sequence: CASRQGAVWETQYF.

This clone was seen more than once but under ten times. The chain has TRBV28 and TRBJ2-5; 8 bases line up with TRBD2. This CDR3 spans 15 amino acids. J was trimmed by 2 bases and V by 4 bases; bases with no gene match: 6. In germline, CDR1 is MDHEN, CDR2 SYDVKM. The CDR3 region is CASSSMASGQETQYF. DNA for the CDR3: TGTGCCAGCAGTTCGATGGCTAGCGGGCAAGAGACCCAGTACTTC.

The rearrangement links TRBV5-8 to TRBJ1-1; D unclear. This CDR3 is built from 14 residues. CDR1 and CDR2 (germline): SGHTS, YDEGEE. Trimming took 6 bases from V and 1 from J, leaving 13 bases between them. CDR3 DNA sequence: TGTGCCAGCATGCCCCCACACAGGAACACTGAAGCTTTCTTT. This codes for CASMPPHRNTEAFF.

The table lists this clone with a few counts. The chain uses TRBV27 and TRBJ2-7; 11 bases line up with TRBD2. CDR3 length: 13 amino acids. Germline CDR1 is MNHEY and CDR2 is SMNVEV (reference sequence). Losses at the gene ends were 6 bases for V and 5 bases for J; bases not matched to a gene: 3. In nucleotides, the CDR3 is TGTGCCAGCAGGCTAGCGGGAGGAAACGAGCAGTACTTC. Translating gives CASRLAGGNEQYF.

This rearrangement joins TRBV5-1 to TRBJ1-2, with D perhaps TRBD1 (5 bases). Trimming removed 0 bases from V and 4 bases from J, with 10 bases in between. This CDR3 has 14 residues. CDR1 and CDR2 from the germline V gene are SGHRS and YFSETQ. The CDR3 protein is CASSLAGDSYGYTF. For the CDR3, the DNA is TGCGCCAGCAGCTTGGCGGGGGATTCCTATGGCTACACCTTC.

V usage is TRBV27 and J usage is TRBJ2-2; 11 bases are a match to TRBD2. CDR3 length: 18 residues. Germline V CDR1 and CDR2: MNHEY, SMNVEV (reference sequence). V lost 2 bases, J lost 0 bases, and 5 bases stayed unmatched. This CDR3 reads CASSLGGSGRANTGELFF. The CDR3 bases are TGTGCCAGCAGTTTAGGCGGTAGCGGGAGGGCGAACACCGGGGAGCTGTTTTTT.

The rearrangement uses TRBV25-1 and TRBJ2-7; D may be TRBD2 (6 bases). The V and J ends lost 3 bases and 0 bases respectively, with 12 bases between them. From germline, CDR1 is MGHDK and CDR2 SYGVNS. This CDR3 is built from 15 residues. The CDR3 coding sequence is TGTGCCAGCAGTGAGAGGGTCGGGGGCTCCTACGAGCAGTACTTC. This sequence encodes CASSERVGGSYEQYF.

The chain couples TRBV28 to TRBJ1-4; D is uncertain. The CDR3 runs to 12 residues. CDR1 is MDHEN and CDR2 is SYDVKM in the germline V gene. V lost 3 bases to trimming and J lost 6 bases, with 5 bases between them. CDR3 sequence reads: CASSFSYEKLFF. The CDR3 DNA follows: TGTGCCAGCAGTTTTTCCTATGAAAAACTGTTTTTT.

The chain joins TRBV18 to TRBJ1-1; D uncertain. The V gene lost 6 bases and the J gene lost 0 bases, with 11 bases spanning the gap. The CDR3 totals 14 residues. Germline V gene sequence: CDR1 KGHSH, CDR2 LQKENI. Here the CDR3 DNA reads TGTGCCAGCTCGGCGAGAGGGTTGAACACTGAAGCTTTCTTT. It codes for CASSARGLNTEAFF.

The chain has TRBV7-8 and TRBJ2-1; D perhaps matches TRBD2 (5 bases). This CDR3 has 12 amino acids. Trimming stripped 5 bases from V and 16 bases from J, with 18 bases between. CDR1 is SGHVS, CDR2 FQNEAQ, per germline. Here the CDR3 DNA reads TGTGCCAGCAGCCCCAGAAGCGGCAGGCCTTTCTTC. As protein: CASSPRSGRPFF.

This chain connects TRBV11-3 to TRBJ1-4; D is unresolved. CDR3 length equals 15 residues. Germline V gene lookup returns CDR1 SGHNT and CDR2 YENEEA. V was pared by 5 bases and J by 4 bases, with 14 bases between. The CDR3 region has the DNA TGTGCCAGCAGCGACGGCACCCGGGGTAATGAAAAACTGTTTTTT. The encoded protein is CASSDGTRGNEKLFF.

The V gene is TRBV2, the J gene TRBJ2-2, with D possibly TRBD1 on 5 matching bases. The germline V gene encodes CDR1 SNHLY and CDR2 FYNNEI. This CDR3 spans 14 amino acids. V lost 6 bases to trimming and J lost 1 base, with 9 bases between them. The CDR3 region is CASRRGQNTGELFF. CDR3 nucleotides: TGTGCCAGCAGAAGGGGCCAGAACACCGGGGAGCTGTTTTTT. The full variable domain, in which reference TRBV2 and TRBJ2-2 provide the parts outside the CDR3, is EPEVTQTPSHQVTQMGQEVILRCVPISNHLYFYWYRQILGQKVEFLVSFYNNEISEKSEIFDDQFSVERPDGSNFTLKIRSTKLEDSAMYFCASRRGQNTGELFFGEGSRLTVL.

The chain employs TRBV24-1 and TRBJ2-3, with D possibly matching TRBD2 (5 bases). Germline loops: CDR1 KGHDR, CDR2 SFDVKD. There are 14 residues in the CDR3. The V end was cut by 6 bases, the J end by 2 bases, with 11 bases between. The DNA of the CDR3 is TGTGCCACCAGTTCCCCTAGCCCCACAGATACGCAGTATTTT. Protein: CATSSPSPTDTQYF.

V usage is TRBV18 and J usage is TRBJ2-7; TRBD2 matches at 9 bases. Germline loops: CDR1 KGHSH, CDR2 LQKENI. Losses at the gene ends were 2 bases for V and 9 bases for J; bases not matched to a gene: 8. The CDR3 totals 14 residues. The CDR3 nucleotides read TGTGCCAGCTCACCATGGCGGGAGGGCCCAAGGCAGTACTTC. This encodes CASSPWREGPRQYF.

V usage is TRBV30 and J usage is TRBJ2-7; possible D gene TRBD1, 6 bases. V was clipped by 2 bases and J by 4 bases, with 21 bases between them. The germline gives CDR1 GTSNPN, CDR2 SVGIG (reference sequence). This CDR3 region has 16 residues. In DNA form, the CDR3 reads TGTGCCTGGAGTTCTGGTAATGCAGGGGCAAGATACGAGCAGTACTTC. Encoded protein: CAWSSGNAGARYEQYF.

The genes are TRBV10-3 and TRBJ2-2, with 7 nucleotides matching TRBD2. The CDR3 spans 16 residues. Germline loops: CDR1 ENHRY, CDR2 SYGVKD. The V gene end was trimmed by 7 bases and the J gene end by 6 bases; junction bases not matched to a gene: 14. For the CDR3, the DNA is TGTGCCATCAAGGATGACGGGAGGATTGAATCCGGGGAGCTGTTTTTT. Protein product: CAIKDDGRIESGELFF.

The rearrangement links TRBV28 to TRBJ2-7, with 8 bases identical to TRBD2. The CDR3 is 15 amino acids. Per the germline V gene, CDR1 is MDHEN and CDR2 is SYDVKM. Losses at the gene ends were 3 bases for V and 0 bases for J; bases not matched to a gene: 4. CDR3 nucleotide sequence: TGTGCCAGCAGTTTCTCCGGGAGGGACTCCTACGAGCAGTACTTC. This sequence encodes CASSFSGRDSYEQYF.

The chain carries TRBV24-1 and TRBJ1-2, with TRBD1 matching 7 bases. The germline V gene encodes CDR1 KGHDR and CDR2 SFDVKD. The junction had 9 bases not matched to a gene; V was cut back by 4 bases and J by 2 bases. The CDR3 totals 16 residues. CDR3 DNA sequence: TGTGCCACCAGTGACGGGACAGCTGAAAAGAACTATGGCTACACCTTC. This sequence encodes CATSDGTAEKNYGYTF.

The genes are TRBV28 and TRBJ2-7; 10 bases line up with TRBD2. V was clipped by 5 bases and J by 6 bases; unmatched bases: 10. The CDR3 is 15 amino acids. Germline V CDR1 and CDR2: MDHEN, SYDVKM. CDR3 sequence reads: CASSPPGLATLEQYF. The CDR3 coding sequence is TGTGCCAGCAGTCCTCCGGGACTAGCGACCCTCGAGCAGTACTTC.

The chain employs TRBV5-1 and TRBJ2-7, with 15 nucleotides matching TRBD2. Germline V CDR1 and CDR2: SGHRS, YFSETQ. The J segment lost 3 bases and the V segment lost 2 bases, leaving 6 bases of the junction unmatched. The CDR3 has 17 residues. The CDR3 DNA sequence: TGCGCCAGCAGCTTCGCCCCGGGACTAGCGGGAGGCTACGAGCAGTACTTC. This gives the protein CASSFAPGLAGGYEQYF.

The genes are TRBV13 and TRBJ2-2, with D unclear. The CDR3 has 16 amino acids. With 0 bases removed from V and 1 base from J, the gap between germline ends came to 9 bases. The V gene's germline CDR1 is PRHDT and CDR2 FYEKMQ (reference sequence). The CDR3 protein is CASSLGVKRNTGELFF. The CDR3 region has the DNA TGTGCCAGCAGCTTAGGCGTAAAGCGGAACACCGGGGAGCTGTTTTTT.

The V and J genes are TRBV7-8 and TRBJ2-5; perhaps TRBD1 as D (6 bases). Germline CDR1 and CDR2: SGHVS and FQNEAQ. The CDR3 spans 15 residues. The ends were cut back, 0 bases at V and 1 base at J, with 9 bases in the middle. The CDR3 DNA sequence: TGTGCCAGCAGCTTAGCGCTGACAGGCCAAGAGACCCAGTACTTC. Translating gives CASSLALTGQETQYF.

The J gene is TRBJ2-7, the V gene TRBV18, with 10 bases identical to TRBD2. The trim removed 6 bases at V and 2 bases at J, leaving 7 bases unmatched. The germline CDR1 and CDR2 sequences are KGHSH and LQKENI. The CDR3 is 15 residues long. The CDR3, as DNA: TGTGCCAGCTCCCCCGCTAGCGGGAGTCCCTACGAGCAGTACTTC. Protein product: CASSPASGSPYEQYF. Complete variable domain (other parts from reference TRBV18 and TRBJ2-7): NAGVMQNPRHLVRRRGQEARLRCSPMKGHSHVYWYRQLPEEGLKFMVYLQKENIIDESGMPKERFSAEFPKEGPSILRIQQVVRGDSAAYFCASSPASGSPYEQYFGPGTRLTVT.

The CDR3 region is CASSPLTSARLAKNIQYF. CDR3 in DNA: TGTGCCAGCAGTCCCTTGACTAGCGCGAGACTAGCCAAAAACATTCAGTACTTC. This chain links TRBV6-2 or TRBV6-3 with TRBJ2-4; 8 bases agree with TRBD2. Germline values: CDR1 MNHEY, CDR2 SVGEGT. This CDR3 has 18 residues. Trimming removed 5 bases from V and 0 bases from J; junction bases left unmatched: 12.

CDR3 DNA sequence: TGTGCCAGCAGTTCCATCGACAGGGTAGGAGCCGGGGAGCTGTTTTTT. It translates to CASSSIDRVGAGELFF. The J gene is TRBJ2-2, the V gene TRBV27; 7 positions agree with TRBD1. The CDR3 is 16 amino acids. Germline-derived CDR1 and CDR2 are MNHEY and SMNVEV (reference sequence). V shed 4 bases, J shed 6 bases, and the junction held 11 bases outside the gene matches.

The V and J genes are TRBV15 and TRBJ2-7; possibly TRBD2 for D (5 bases). The CDR3 sequence is 15 residues long. Germline V gene lookup returns CDR1 LNHNV and CDR2 YYDKDF (reference sequence). Trimming took off 4 bases at V and 3 bases at J, with 16 bases between the two ends. The CDR3 here is CATSISPGGSYEQYF. For the CDR3, the DNA is TGTGCCACCAGCATCTCACCAGGAGGCAGCTACGAGCAGTACTTC.

This chain links TRBV27 with TRBJ2-2; 10 bases fit TRBD1. Trimming at V came to 5 bases and at J to 4 bases, leaving 7 bases not matched to a gene. This CDR3 spans 16 amino acids. Germline CDR1 and CDR2: MNHEY and SMNVEV (reference sequence). The CDR3 coding sequence is TGTGCCAGCAGTCTCAGGACAGGGGGGGGCACCGGGGAGCTGTTTTTT. Protein: CASSLRTGGGTGELFF.